The rows below give T cell receptor beta chains drawn from one sample of a study of Tregs in tolerant kidney transplant recipients. Assay: immunoSEQ multiplex PCR; the TCRdb copy retains only in-frame clones and omits some. The data contain around 86,000 clones, over 75% of them singletons. Sequenced material: CD4+ T cells from blood (PBMCs), taken 24 months after the transplant. The receptors stem from a human patient who received a combined kidney and bone marrow transplant. Some of these T cells may belong to the graft donor. The CDR3 runs from the conserved cysteine through the conserved F or W. A D gene is named only where the DNA matches it firmly. Clone size is shown for a subset of rows, as once, few, many or a class of expanded clone.

cdr3_nt,cdr3_aa,d_call,clone_size,v_call,j_call
TGTGCCATCAGCCCAGGGGTTATGAGCAATCAGCCCCAGCATTTT,CAISPGVMSNQPQHF,NA,NA,TRBV10-3,TRBJ1-5
TGTGCCAGCAGCTTGGCCCGGGACAGGGGGCGGGATGAGCAGTTCTTC,CASSLARDRGRDEQFF,TRBD1,NA,TRBV7-2,TRBJ2-1
TGTGCCAGCAGTCTCGAGGGGGCGGGGGGCTACACCTTC,CASSLEGAGGYTF,TRBD1,NA,TRBV2,TRBJ1-2
TGTGCCAGCAGCCCTTTAATCAGGGGGATGGGCACTGAAGCTTTCTTT,CASSPLIRGMGTEAFF,TRBD1,NA,TRBV11-3,TRBJ1-1
TGTGCCAGCAGCTGGGGACAATCAGGCATTCAGTACTTC,CASSWGQSGIQYF,NA,NA,TRBV7-9,TRBJ2-4
TGCGCCAGCAGCGGCAGTTTCCAAGAGACCCAGTACTTC,CASSGSFQETQYF,NA,NA,TRBV5-1,TRBJ2-5
TGTGCCAGTAGTATAACAGTCACCGGGGAGCTGTTTTTT,CASSITVTGELFF,NA,NA,TRBV19,TRBJ2-2
TGTGCCTGGAGAATCGCGGGGACCTATGGCTACACCTTC,CAWRIAGTYGYTF,NA,NA,TRBV30,TRBJ1-2
TGTGCCAGCAGCTTATCTCTAGCGGGGGGTGGAAATGAGCAGTTCTTC,CASSLSLAGGGNEQFF,TRBD2,NA,TRBV7-2,TRBJ2-1
TGTGCCAGCAGGGGGTGGGACAGAAGCTCTGGGGCCAACGTCCTGACTTTC,CASRGWDRSSGANVLTF,TRBD1,NA,TRBV27,TRBJ2-6
TGTGCCAGCGGATTCAAGGACAGGGCAAAGACCCAGTACTTC,CASGFKDRAKTQYF,TRBD1,once,TRBV7-2,TRBJ2-5
TGTGCCAGCAGCTTAGGGGCGGGGGCTAGCACAGATACGCAGTATTTT,CASSLGAGASTDTQYF,NA,NA,TRBV7-8,TRBJ2-3
TGTGCCAGCAGCTTAATGGGGGGGTACGAGCAGTACTTC,CASSLMGGYEQYF,TRBD2,NA,TRBV7-3,TRBJ2-7
TGCAGCGTTGAAGATCGGGGGGGGCGGGACGAGCAGTACTTC,CSVEDRGGRDEQYF,TRBD2,NA,TRBV29-1,TRBJ2-7
TGCGCCAGCAGCCAGTATAGCTATGGCTACACCTTC,CASSQYSYGYTF,NA,NA,TRBV4-1,TRBJ1-2
TGTGCCAGCTCACCGGCTAGCGGGGCCACAGATACGCAGTATTTT,CASSPASGATDTQYF,TRBD2,NA,TRBV18,TRBJ2-3
TGTGCCAGCTATCCCACAGGGGATTGGTCACCCCTCCACTTT,CASYPTGDWSPLHF,TRBD1,NA,TRBV6-1,TRBJ1-6
TGTGCCAGCAGTGACCCGGGACAGGGAAACACCATATATTTT,CASSDPGQGNTIYF,TRBD1,NA,TRBV25-1,TRBJ1-3
TGCAGCGTTGAAAAGTCTAGCGGCAATGAGCAGTTCTTC,CSVEKSSGNEQFF,TRBD2,NA,TRBV29-1,TRBJ2-1
TGCGCCAGCAGCTTGTCCGGGACAGGGCTCCTCCGAGCTTTCTTT,CASSLSGTGLLRAFF,TRBD1,NA,TRBV5-1,TRBJ1-1
TGTGCCAGCAGCCTCCGGCGGTGGCAAGAGACCCAGTACTTC,CASSLRRWQETQYF,NA,NA,TRBV11-1,TRBJ2-5
TGTGCCAGTAGCACCTGGACAGGAGTAGCCAAAAACATTCAGTACTTC,CASSTWTGVAKNIQYF,TRBD1,NA,TRBV19,TRBJ2-4
TGTGCCATCAGTTCCGGGACAGGGGGAATGGAGACCCAGTACTTC,CAISSGTGGMETQYF,TRBD1,NA,TRBV10-3,TRBJ2-5
TGTGCCAGCTCACCAGCGGGTAGCAATCAGCCCCAGCATTTT,CASSPAGSNQPQHF,NA,NA,TRBV18,TRBJ1-5
TGCGCCAGCAGCTTGGAACCGAAAGGGGCCTACGGGGGAGAGACCCAGTACTTC,CASSLEPKGAYGGETQYF,NA,NA,TRBV5-1,TRBJ2-5
TGTGCCAGCAGCTCACCTTATAGGGGGTCCGGAAACACCATATATTTT,CASSSPYRGSGNTIYF,NA,NA,TRBV11-2,TRBJ1-3
TGTGCCAGCAGCTTGTTCGGGTCACAGGGGGCGTCCGAGCAGTACTTC,CASSLFGSQGASEQYF,TRBD1,NA,TRBV5-6,TRBJ2-7
TGTGCCAGCAGCTCGGAAGTACGAGGCACCCAGTACTTC,CASSSEVRGTQYF,NA,NA,TRBV7-2,TRBJ2-5
TGTGCCAGCAGCCCACAGGGGGGCCTGACAGATACGCAGTATTTT,CASSPQGGLTDTQYF,TRBD1,NA,TRBV7-3,TRBJ2-3
TGTGCCACCAGCAGAAGCGGTGGCGGGAGCACAGATACGCAGTATTTT,CATSRSGGGSTDTQYF,NA,NA,TRBV15,TRBJ2-3
TGCGCCAGCAGTTTCGAGGGAAGGGTAGATACGCAGTATTTT,CASSFEGRVDTQYF,NA,NA,TRBV4-3,TRBJ2-3
TGTGCCAGCTCACCACCGGGCGGACAGATTATCGAGCAGTACTTC,CASSPPGGQIIEQYF,NA,once,TRBV18,TRBJ2-7
TGTGCCATCAGAACGACAGGGTGGAACACTGAAGCTTTCTTT,CAIRTTGWNTEAFF,TRBD1,NA,TRBV10-3,TRBJ1-1
TGTGCCCGGGGACCAGGGGGCTACGAGCAGTACTTC,CARGPGGYEQYF,TRBD1,NA,TRBV30,TRBJ2-7
TGTGCCAGCAGCTTAGAGACTAGCGGACCCTACGAGCAGTACTTC,CASSLETSGPYEQYF,TRBD2,NA,TRBV11-3,TRBJ2-7
TGCGCCAGCAGCTCTGGGACAGGGCTAGAGACCCAGTACTTC,CASSSGTGLETQYF,TRBD1,once,TRBV5-1,TRBJ2-5
TGTGCCAGTCGCCGGACAGGGTCGGGTGAAAAACTGTTTTTT,CASRRTGSGEKLFF,TRBD1,NA,TRBV19,TRBJ1-4
TGTGCCAGCAGTCACCACCTAGCGAATTCCTACAATGAGCAGTTCTTC,CASSHHLANSYNEQFF,NA,NA,TRBV27,TRBJ2-1
TGTGCCACCAGCACGGGACAGATTTCCTACGAGCAGTACTTC,CATSTGQISYEQYF,TRBD1,few,TRBV15,TRBJ2-7
TGTGCCAGCAGCGTAGCGGCAGGGGACTATGGCTACACCTTC,CASSVAAGDYGYTF,NA,NA,TRBV9,TRBJ1-2
TGTGCCAGCAGCTTAGATGTGGCAGCGCTCTACGAGCAGTACTTC,CASSLDVAALYEQYF,NA,NA,TRBV11-2,TRBJ2-7
TGTGCCAGCAGTGTTGCCGGACTAGTGACCTTTAACTCGTTCTTC,CASSVAGLVTFNSFF,TRBD2,NA,TRBV2,TRBJ2-1
TGTGCCAGCATTGGGCGGGGATACCAAGAGACCCAGTACTTC,CASIGRGYQETQYF,NA,NA,TRBV6-5,TRBJ2-5
TGTGCCAGCAGCTTAGCGATTAGCGGGGTCTCCTACGAGCAGTACTTC,CASSLAISGVSYEQYF,TRBD2,NA,TRBV7-2,TRBJ2-7
TGTGCCAGCAGCCCAGGGAGGGGAACTACGTCTGAGCAGTTCTTC,CASSPGRGTTSEQFF,TRBD2,NA,TRBV7-6,TRBJ2-1
TGTGCCAGCAGCAAAGAGAACGGGAGCGAAAGCACAGATACGCAGTATTTT,CASSKENGSESTDTQYF,NA,NA,TRBV21-1,TRBJ2-3
TGTGCCAGCAGTACGATTCTCGGGGGGAAGCAGTACTTC,CASSTILGGKQYF,TRBD2,NA,TRBV27,TRBJ2-7
TGTGCCAGCTCACCAACAGGGGACTTCTACGAGCAGTACTTC,CASSPTGDFYEQYF,NA,few,TRBV18,TRBJ2-7